The 22 T cell receptor beta chains given below trace back to one sample, sequenced in a study of T cell responses to AZD1222 COVID-19 vaccine. Clones were sequenced by immunoSEQ multiplex PCR, and TCRdb holds only the in-frame ones, with some missing. The data hold some 200,000 clones, with over 85% observed a single time. The specimen was peripheral blood, collected 28 days after the second dose of the MenACWY control vaccine. The receptors stem from an adult who received the MenACWY meningococcal vaccine as a control.

This clone was recorded only once. The V gene is TRBV30, the J gene TRBJ1-2, with a tentative D call TRBD1 (6 bases). CDR1 GTSNPN and CDR2 SVGIG come from the germline V gene (reference sequence). Trimming removed 0 bases from V and 3 bases from J, with 14 bases in between. The CDR3 sequence is 15 residues long. This CDR3 is CAWSVSWGAHYGYTF. The CDR3 DNA reads TGTGCCTGGAGTGTGTCGTGGGGGGCCCACTATGGCTACACCTTC.

This chain joins TRBV20-1 and TRBJ2-6; possible D gene TRBD1, 6 bases. V gave up 3 bases and J gave up 12 bases, with 21 bases separating them. This CDR3 has 15 residues. Germline V gene lookup returns CDR1 DFQATT and CDR2 SNEGSKA (reference sequence). CDR3 nucleotide sequence: TGCAGTGCTAGTGTTCCAGGGGTTAGGCTGGGCGTCCTGACTTTC. Its translation is CSASVPGVRLGVLTF.

The chain recombines TRBV30 with TRBJ1-2, with 8 bases lining up with TRBD1. The germline V gene encodes CDR1 GTSNPN and CDR2 SVGIG (reference sequence). The CDR3 runs 15 residues. V shed 0 bases, J shed 1 base, and the junction held 4 bases outside the gene matches. This chain's CDR3 is CAWSVRGLVNYGYTF. The CDR3 coding sequence is TGTGCCTGGAGTGTCAGGGGGCTCGTTAACTATGGCTACACCTTC. The variable domain in full, with the rest retrieved from reference TRBV30 and TRBJ1-2, is SQTIHQWPATLVQPVGSPLSLECTVEGTSNPNLYWYRQAAGRGLQLLFYSVGIGQISSEVPQNLSASRPQDRQFILSSKKLLLSDSGFYLCAWSVRGLVNYGYTFGSGTRLTVV.

The chain uses TRBV20-1 and TRBJ1-6, with D unresolved. V lost 3 bases to trimming and J lost 7 bases, with 13 bases between them. Germline V gives CDR1 DFQATT, CDR2 SNEGSKA (reference sequence). This CDR3 has 14 residues. CDR3 amino acids: CSASFGGKNSPLHF. CDR3 sequence (DNA): TGCAGTGCTAGTTTTGGCGGAAAAAATTCACCCCTCCACTTT.

The rearrangement uses TRBV5-5 and TRBJ2-7, with 10 bases lining up with TRBD2. Germline V gene lookup returns CDR1 SGHKS and CDR2 YYEKEE (reference sequence). The junction had 7 bases not matched to a gene; V was cut back by 4 bases and J by 6 bases. This CDR3 spans 14 amino acids. The CDR3 DNA is TGTGCCAGCAGCGGAGCGGGAGGGGGCCTCGAGCAGTACTTC. Translated, it gives CASSGAGGGLEQYF.

The chain couples TRBV12-3 or TRBV12-4 to TRBJ2-3; tentative D call: TRBD1 (7 bases). This CDR3 has 12 residues. V was pared by 3 bases and J by 9 bases, with 10 bases between. CDR3 nucleotide sequence: TGTGCCAGCAGTTTTCAGGGGGGAACGCAGTATTTT. Translation gives CASSFQGGTQYF.

The genes are TRBV5-1 and TRBJ1-2, with D unresolved. This CDR3 contains 14 residues. CDR1 SGHRS and CDR2 YFSETQ come from the germline V gene. Trimming shortened V by 4 bases and J by 1 base, and 11 bases separated the two germline ends. The CDR3 loop reads CASSALQSNYGYTF. The CDR3 DNA reads as TGCGCCAGCAGCGCCTTACAGAGTAACTATGGCTACACCTTC.

V is TRBV3-1 (or the pseudogene TRBV3-2) and J is TRBJ1-5; D unresolved. CDR1 and CDR2 (germline): LGHDT, YNNKEL (reference sequence). This CDR3 region has 16 residues. Trimming stripped 1 base from V and 7 bases from J, with 17 bases between. CDR3 loop: CASSQGLRLGSQPQHF. The CDR3 region has the DNA TGTGCCAGCAGCCAAGGGTTGAGATTAGGGAGCCAGCCCCAGCATTTT.

The genes are TRBV11-2 and TRBJ2-1; possibly TRBD1 for D (6 bases). The CDR3 totals 16 residues. In germline, CDR1 is SGHAT, CDR2 FQNNGV. V was trimmed by 5 bases and J by 6 bases, leaving 20 bases between them. CDR3 sequence: CASSATGLRLGNEQFF. In nucleotides, the CDR3 is TGTGCCAGCAGCGCTACAGGGCTAAGGCTGGGCAATGAGCAGTTCTTC.

J is TRBJ2-2 and V is TRBV25-1; maybe TRBD2 (6 bases). Germline V lookup: CDR1 MGHDK, CDR2 SYGVNS. V was pared by 4 bases and J by 5 bases, with 8 bases between. The CDR3 consists of 13 residues. The CDR3 DNA sequence: TGTGCCAGCAGTGGGGACTTTACCGGGGAGCTGTTTTTT. Its protein product is CASSGDFTGELFF.

The V call is TRBV7-3, the J call TRBJ2-3; 8 bases align to TRBD2. Trimming took 2 bases from V and 3 from J; bases not matched to a gene: 7. In germline, CDR1 is SGHTA, CDR2 FQGTGA. This CDR3 spans 16 amino acids. CDR3 sequence (DNA): TGTGCCAGCAGCTTAGGTCCAGCGGGAGATACAGATACGCAGTATTTT. Residues: CASSLGPAGDTDTQYF. The variable domain in full, with the rest retrieved from reference TRBV7-3 and TRBJ2-3, is GAGVSQTPSNKVTEKGKYVELRCDPISGHTALYWYRQSLGQGPEFLIYFQGTGAADDSGLPNDRFFAVRPEGSVSTLKIQRTERGDSAVYLCASSLGPAGDTDTQYFGPGTRLTVL.

This clone has only a few counts. This sequence joins TRBV12-3 or TRBV12-4 and TRBJ2-5, with TRBD1 as a possible D gene (5 bases). The V end was cut by 5 bases, the J end by 5 bases, with 12 bases between. The CDR3 contains 13 residues. The CDR3 is CASSRQRRETQYF. The CDR3 DNA follows: TGTGCCAGCAGTCGACAGAGACGGGAGACCCAGTACTTC.

The CDR3 is CASRDDRVNGYTF. In nucleotides, the CDR3 is TGTGCCAGCAGGGACGACAGGGTCAATGGCTACACCTTC. The V gene is TRBV2, the J gene TRBJ1-2; 7 nucleotides agree with TRBD1. Germline CDR1 reads SNHLY; CDR2 reads FYNNEI. This CDR3 has 13 residues. After removal of 6 bases from V and 6 bases from J, the junction contained 7 bases not matched to a gene. Together with reference TRBV2 and TRBJ1-2, the CDR3 gives the full variable domain: EPEVTQTPSHQVTQMGQEVILRCVPISNHLYFYWYRQILGQKVEFLVSFYNNEISEKSEIFDDQFSVERPDGSNFTLKIRSTKLEDSAMYFCASRDDRVNGYTFGSGTRLTVV.

The chain recombines TRBV5-5 with TRBJ2-5; D gene uncertain. Germline-derived CDR1 and CDR2 are SGHKS and YYEKEE (reference sequence). This CDR3 is built from 12 residues. The ends were cut back, 4 bases at V and 2 bases at J, with 6 bases in the middle. The CDR3 reads CASSPAQETQYF. In nucleotides, the CDR3 is TGTGCCAGCAGCCCTGCTCAAGAGACCCAGTACTTC.

The V and J genes are TRBV27 and TRBJ1-6; the match to TRBD1 covers 12 bases. V was pared by 1 base and J by 0 bases, with 4 bases of the junction left unmatched. Germline V gene lookup returns CDR1 MNHEY and CDR2 SMNVEV (reference sequence). This CDR3 has 19 amino acids. The CDR3 region has the DNA TGTGCCAGCAGTTTATTGGCGGGACAGGGGGCCTCCTATAATTCACCCCTCCACTTT. It specifies CASSLLAGQGASYNSPLHF.

The rearrangement joins TRBV7-8 to TRBJ2-1; TRBD2 aligns across 9 bases. The CDR3 length is 15 residues. V was pared by 2 bases and J by 5 bases, with 4 bases of the junction left unmatched. In germline, CDR1 is SGHVS, CDR2 FQNEAQ. This CDR3 reads CASSLRLAGNNEQFF. The CDR3 nucleotides read TGTGCCAGCAGCTTAAGGCTAGCGGGAAACAATGAGCAGTTCTTC.

The rearrangement joins TRBV3-1 (or the pseudogene TRBV3-2) to TRBJ2-7; TRBD1 aligns across 9 bases. Germline CDR1 and CDR2: LGHDT and YNNKEL (reference sequence). CDR3 length equals 16 residues. The V and J ends lost 4 bases and 9 bases, in that order; junction bases with no gene match: 16. The CDR3 sequence is CASSPNPGTGRVGQYF. CDR3 DNA: TGTGCCAGCAGCCCGAATCCCGGGACAGGGCGAGTTGGGCAGTACTTC.

The genes are TRBV7-2 and TRBJ2-2; the D gene could be TRBD1 or TRBD2 (5 bases each). V gave up 5 bases and J gave up 4 bases, with 11 bases separating them. Germline assignment: CDR1 SGHTA and CDR2 FQGNSA. CDR3 size: 14 residues. CDR3: CASSRDPLTGELFF. For the CDR3, the DNA is TGTGCCAGCAGCCGGGACCCTCTCACCGGGGAGCTGTTTTTT. Full variable domain (rest looked up from reference TRBV7-2 and TRBJ2-2): GAGVSQSPSNKVTEKGKDVELRCDPISGHTALYWYRQSLGQGLEFLIYFQGNSAPDKSGLPSDRFSAERTGGSVSTLTIQRTQQEDSAVYLCASSRDPLTGELFFGEGSRLTVL.

The chain joins TRBV28 to TRBJ1-5; no reliable D call. Trimming removed 4 bases from V and 3 bases from J, with 19 bases in between. The germline V gene has CDR1 MDHEN and CDR2 SYDVKM. This CDR3 has 17 residues. In DNA, the CDR3 is TGTGCCAGCAGTTCGTCCGAGGGCCCACTCACCAATCAGCCCCAGCATTTT. This gives the protein CASSSSEGPLTNQPQHF.

The chain employs TRBV7-3 and TRBJ1-2; 8 nucleotides match TRBD1. After removal of 5 bases from V and 8 bases from J, the junction contained 10 bases not matched to a gene. The CDR3 covers 14 residues. Germline CDR1 SGHTA, CDR2 FQGTGA. DNA for the CDR3: TGTGCCAGCAGCCTACCAGGGACAGGTCAAGGCTACACCTTC. Encoded protein: CASSLPGTGQGYTF.

This chain joins TRBV27 and TRBJ1-5; 7 bases match TRBD1. The CDR3 spans 15 residues. V shed 5 bases and J 2 bases; nucleotides not matched to a gene: 6. Germline V gene sequence: CDR1 MNHEY, CDR2 SMNVEV (reference sequence). Here the CDR3 DNA reads TGTGCCAGCAGTCTGGGACAGATTGGCAATCAGCCCCAGCATTTT. It specifies CASSLGQIGNQPQHF.

V is TRBV15 and J is TRBJ1-2; 8 nucleotides match TRBD1. Germline CDR1 and CDR2: LNHNV and YYDKDF (reference sequence). V shed 5 bases and J 5 bases; nucleotides not matched to a gene: 10. This CDR3 has 15 residues. CDR3 amino acids: CATSRRDRIVYGYTF. The CDR3, as DNA: TGTGCCACCAGCCGCCGGGACAGGATTGTTTATGGCTACACCTTC.